This T cell receptor beta chain derives from a study of identical twins. Overall study results and limits: Twin pairs had excess sharing that was weaker in beta out-of-frame sequences. Those out-of-frame alpha sequences shared by twins showed an excess of low generation probability.

TCRdb reprocessed the 5' RACE reads via MiXCR and lists one record per CDR3 protein. The top ten clones hold 6% to 8.5% of a sample with approximately 300,000 distinct CDR3 sequences, 8.5% to 9.5% of them seen once. There are 17 residues in the CDR3. With 0 bases removed from V and 6 bases from J, the gap between germline ends came to 21 bases. The germline V gene encodes CDR1 ENHRY and CDR2 SYGVKD. This clonotype was counted a few times. Antigen: not known. Another study also made use of these data, one on yellow fever vaccine responses in identical twins.

The sample consisted of CD8+ T cells sorted from blood. V is TRBV10-3 and J is TRBJ2-7; possibly TRBD1 or TRBD2 for D (5 bases each). This receptor was identified in a woman in her late teens or twenties in good health. CDR3 DNA: TGTGCCATCAGTGAGTCCCCCGAAAGGTCAGGGACCCGCGAGCAGTACTTC. Residues: CAISESPERSGTREQYF.